The source of this T cell receptor beta chain is a study of CD8+ T cells in alopecia areata. Study results and caveats: Normal scalp had lower clonality than lesional scalp, with alopecia totalis/universalis lesions showing this most strongly. With tofacitinib ongoing, many expanded lesional clones persisted in both scalp and blood. As there was one nonresponder, how baseline CD8+ expansion relates to response remains uncertain.

Described treatment: oral pan-JAK inhibitor, 5-10 mg twice daily. The V and J ends lost 3 bases and 3 bases, in that order; junction bases with no gene match: 9. The CDR3 totals 16 residues. The germline V gene encodes CDR1 GTSNPN and CDR2 SVGIG (reference sequence). Worth noting for this clone: Its antigen is as yet unknown.

RNA, once extracted, was reverse transcribed into cDNA for use as the sequencing template. Sequenced by immunoSEQ multiplex PCR; TCRdb stores in-frame clones only, minus some. The table shows more than 200,000 clones, with around 66% occurring only once. The sequenced sample was CD4+ T cells sorted from blood, obtained at week 4, from a patient treated with tofacitinib. The chain carries TRBV30 and TRBJ1-2, with 11 bases fitting TRBD1. The clonotype comes from a human donor with alopecia areata. This CDR3 is CAWRRTGGLFYYGYTF. CDR3 nucleotide sequence: TGTGCCTGGAGGAGGACAGGGGGCCTCTTTTACTATGGCTACACCTTC.